Following are 20 T cell receptor beta chains from one sample sequenced in a study of shared clonotypes between healthy human individuals. Generated by immunoSEQ multiplex PCR, the TCRdb table keeps only in-frame clones and is missing some. The sample lists about a million clones; approximately 80% were seen once. Source material: memory CD4+ T cells from PBMCs. Subset in this sample: CD45RA-negative fraction. The receptors stem from a man in his late teens or twenties in good health. Some clones in this sample may be carry-over from other donors' samples.

The table lists this clone with a few counts. The V and J genes are TRBV6-6 and TRBJ1-5; 7 bases fit TRBD1. Germline V gives CDR1 MNHNY, CDR2 SVGAGI (reference sequence). CDR3 length equals 16 residues. Trimming took 6 bases from V and 4 from J; bases not matched to a gene: 12. DNA of the CDR3: TGTGCCAGCAGACAAAGACAGGGTTCGACGAATCAGCCCCAGCATTTT. Protein sequence: CASRQRQGSTNQPQHF.

This clone was found a few times. The junction departs from germline at one end; a sequencing error may be responsible. This same CDR3 is encoded by further DNA sequences in the sample. J is TRBJ2-7 and V is TRBV7-9; 11 bases match TRBD2. In germline, CDR1 is SEHNR, CDR2 FQNEAQ (reference sequence). This CDR3 is built from 14 residues. CDR3 coding DNA: TGTGCCAGCAGTCTAGCGGGAGGCTCCAACGAGCAGTACTTC. Residues: CASSLAGGSNEQYF. The complete variable domain, with remaining parts taken from reference TRBV7-9 and TRBJ2-7, reads DTGVSQNPRHKITKRGQNVTFRCDPISEHNRLYWYRQTLGQGPEFLTYFQNEAQLEKSRLLSDRFSAERPKGSFSTLEIQRTEQGDSAMYLCASSLAGGSNEQYFGPGTRLTVT.

The chain carries TRBV6-5 and TRBJ2-1; D is possibly TRBD1 or TRBD2 (6 bases each). This CDR3 has 15 amino acids. Trimming removed 6 bases from V and 7 bases from J, with 19 bases in between. Germline CDR1 and CDR2: MNHEY and SVGAGI. The DNA of the CDR3 is TGTGCCAGCAGACGGAGGGGGGAGGCGAGGAATGAGCAGTTCTTC. Its protein is CASRRRGEARNEQFF.

This clone was counted a few times. The CDR3 here is CASSAHRTSDTQYF. For the CDR3, the DNA is TGTGCCAGCAGCGCGCATAGAACCTCAGATACGCAGTATTTT. The chain couples TRBV9 to TRBJ2-3; unclear D gene. Looked up from germline, CDR1 is SGDLS and CDR2 is YYNGEE. The CDR3 sequence is 14 residues long. V dropped 3 bases and J dropped 4 bases, with 12 bases sitting between them.

The CDR3 loop reads CASSPQTGNTIYF. CDR3 DNA sequence: TGTGCCAGCAGCCCGCAAACTGGAAACACCATATATTTT. The rearrangement joins TRBV7-2 to TRBJ1-3; D not certain. The CDR3 contains 13 residues. Germline CDR1 and CDR2: SGHTA and FQGNSA. Trimming cost V 5 bases and J 2 bases, with 7 bases left between them.

The chain recombines TRBV5-1 with TRBJ2-1; 12 bases agree with TRBD2. The CDR3 runs to 14 residues. V lost 4 bases to trimming and J lost 10 bases; unmatched junction nucleotides: 6. The germline CDR1 and CDR2 sequences are SGHRS and YFSETQ. In DNA, the CDR3 is TGCGCCAGCAGCCCCGGGACTAGCGGGCAAGAGCAGTTCTTC. Its translation: CASSPGTSGQEQFF.

The gene calls are TRBV28 and TRBJ1-2, with D perhaps matching TRBD1 (6 bases). CDR1 and CDR2 (germline): MDHEN, SYDVKM. V gave up 5 bases and J gave up 4 bases, with 17 bases separating them. The CDR3 extends over 15 amino acids. The CDR3 protein is CASSPNDRTFYGYTF. The CDR3 DNA reads as TGTGCCAGCAGTCCCAACGACAGGACCTTCTATGGCTACACCTTC.

The genes are TRBV19 and TRBJ2-7, with 7 bases aligning to TRBD1. Germline values: CDR1 LNHDA, CDR2 SQIVND (reference sequence). V gave up 5 bases and J gave up 3 bases; unmatched junction bases: 4. This CDR3 spans 13 amino acids. Here the CDR3 DNA reads TGTGCCAGTAGTCAGCGACAGGGCTACGAGCAGTACTTC. It translates to CASSQRQGYEQYF. Supplemented by reference TRBV19 and TRBJ2-7, the full variable domain reads DGGITQSPKYLFRKEGQNVTLSCEQNLNHDAMYWYRQDPGQGLRLIYYSQIVNDFQKGDIAEGYSVSREKKESFPLTVTSAQKNPTAFYLCASSQRQGYEQYFGPGTRLTVT.

This chain links TRBV19 with TRBJ2-1; D might be TRBD1 or TRBD2, each matching 5 bases. Trimming removed 5 bases at V and 6 bases at J, with 20 bases between. CDR1 and CDR2 from the germline V gene are LNHDA and SQIVND (reference sequence). The CDR3 has 16 residues. CDR3 in DNA: TGTGCCAGTAGTCTTCCCGGGACCCCTTCCGTCAATGAGCAGTTCTTC. This codes for CASSLPGTPSVNEQFF.

This clone turned up a few times. The chain joins TRBV6-1 to TRBJ1-5, with D possibly being TRBD1 (5 bases). Germline values: CDR1 MNHNS, CDR2 SASEGT. Trimming took 0 bases from V and 11 from J, leaving 8 bases between them. The CDR3 is 12 residues long. The CDR3, as DNA: TGTGCCAGCAGTGAAGCGGGGGATTCCCAGCATTTT. Amino acids: CASSEAGDSQHF.

The chain employs TRBV19 and TRBJ2-1, with TRBD2 identical over 10 bases. This CDR3 spans 16 amino acids. With 3 bases clipped from V and 7 bases from J, the junction kept 9 bases outside the gene matches. The germline V gene has CDR1 LNHDA and CDR2 SQIVND (reference sequence). The CDR3 DNA reads as TGTGCCAGTAGTATGGTTTCGAGCGGGAGGGGGAATGAGCAGTTCTTC. It specifies CASSMVSSGRGNEQFF.

The chain carries TRBV5-1 and TRBJ2-3, with unresolved D. The CDR3 is made up of 12 amino acids. Germline lookup yields CDR1 SGHRS and CDR2 YFSETQ. With 2 bases removed from V and 4 bases from J, the gap between germline ends came to 5 bases. In DNA, the CDR3 is TGCGCCAGCAGCTTCTCCTCAGATACGCAGTATTTT. It is translated as CASSFSSDTQYF.

The genes are TRBV6-5 and TRBJ1-6, with D possibly matching TRBD1 (6 bases). V was cut by 6 bases and J by 7 bases, with 10 bases left in between. Germline V gene sequence: CDR1 MNHEY, CDR2 SVGAGI. The CDR3 consists of 13 residues. CDR3 sequence reads: CASRDTGNSPLHF. The CDR3 coding sequence is TGTGCCAGCAGGGATACAGGGAATTCACCCCTCCACTTT.

There are a few counts of this clone. The chain uses TRBV14 and TRBJ2-5; D remains ambiguous. Germline CDR1 and CDR2: SGHDN and FVKESK. The CDR3 is 13 amino acids. V dropped 1 base and J dropped 7 bases, with 10 bases sitting between them. CDR3 amino acids: CASSQVALGTQYF. In DNA form, the CDR3 reads TGTGCCAGCAGCCAAGTTGCCCTGGGGACCCAGTACTTC. Based on the CDR3 plus reference TRBV14 and TRBJ2-5, the full variable domain is EAGVTQFPSHSVIEKGQTVTLRCDPISGHDNLYWYRRVMGKEIKFLLHFVKESKQDESGMPNNRFLAERTGGTYSTLKVQPAELEDSGVYFCASSQVALGTQYFGPGTRLLVL.

For this clone: This specimen includes other DNA sequences encoding the same CDR3. The chain is built from TRBV18 and TRBJ2-3; D is unresolved. The V end was cut by 3 bases, the J end by 0 bases, with 4 bases between. Germline-derived CDR1 and CDR2 are KGHSH and LQKENI. There are 13 residues in the CDR3. The CDR3 sequence is CASSPASTDTQYF. CDR3 bases: TGTGCCAGCTCACCCGCGAGCACAGATACGCAGTATTTT.

The gene calls are TRBV7-2 and TRBJ2-7; D perhaps matches TRBD2 (5 bases). The CDR3 sequence is 16 residues long. The germline gives CDR1 SGHTA, CDR2 FQGNSA. Between the trimmed V and J ends, which lost 6 bases and 3 bases, there was a span of 21 bases. The CDR3 bases are TGTGCCAGCAGACGACGCACCGGCGACTATGGCTACGAGCAGTACTTC. This sequence encodes CASRRRTGDYGYEQYF.

This chain joins TRBV28 and TRBJ2-6, with D perhaps matching TRBD1 (5 bases). V lost 7 bases and J lost 0, with 10 bases in between. The CDR3 contains 15 residues. Germline CDR1 is MDHEN and CDR2 is SYDVKM. For the CDR3, the DNA is TGTGCCAGCACCAGGGCGTCCTCTGGGGCCAACGTCCTGACTTTC. It translates to CASTRASSGANVLTF.

This chain connects TRBV5-5 to TRBJ1-2, with unresolved D. Germline CDR1 SGHKS, CDR2 YYEKEE (reference sequence). Deletions cut 0 bases from V and 3 bases from J, with 6 bases between. This CDR3 spans 13 amino acids. The CDR3 coding sequence is TGTGCCAGCAGCTTGGAAGGTGACTATGGCTACACCTTC. Translation gives CASSLEGDYGYTF.

The chain is built from TRBV12-5 and TRBJ2-1; D not certain. Per germline, CDR1 LGHNT and CDR2 FRNRAP. The CDR3 has 11 residues. V dropped 5 bases and J dropped 8 bases, with 7 bases sitting between them. The CDR3 protein is CASGQNHEQFF. In nucleotides, the CDR3 is TGTGCTAGTGGTCAGAACCATGAGCAGTTCTTC.

J is TRBJ1-2 and V is TRBV5-6, with D tentatively TRBD1 (5 bases). The CDR3 length is 12 residues. Looked up from germline, CDR1 is SGHDT and CDR2 is YYEEEE. Trimming took 4 bases from V and 6 from J, leaving 10 bases between them. Written as DNA, the CDR3 is TGTGCCAGCAGCCTCGGGACGGATGGCTACACCTTC. It codes for CASSLGTDGYTF.